A selection of T cell receptor beta chains follows, all from one sample in a study of control samples from healthy donors and cancer patients. Assay used: immunoSEQ multiplex PCR; TCRdb lists only in-frame clones, some missing. The repertoire holds tens of thousands of clones, with more than 85% as singletons. Material for sequencing was blood. These receptor sequences come from a woman aged 45-59 years in good health. The CDR3 runs from the conserved cysteine through the conserved F or W. D genes are given only for firm matches. A clone size is listed for some rows: how often the clone was seen (once, few, many), or a class if it is expanded.

j_gene,v_gene,d_gene,abundance,CDR3aa,CDR3nt
TRBJ1-2,TRBV15,TRBD1,NA,CATSSRDREDGYTF,TGTGCCACCAGCAGCCGGGACAGGGAGGATGGCTACACCTTC
TRBJ1-4,TRBV7-3,NA,NA,CASSFSGATNEKLFF,TGTGCCAGCAGCTTCTCAGGTGCAACTAATGAAAAACTGTTTTTT
TRBJ2-1,TRBV5-1,NA,NA,CASSFGLRGSSYNEQFF,TGCGCCAGCAGCTTCGGGTTAAGAGGGAGCTCCTACAATGAGCAGTTCTTC
TRBJ1-2,TRBV29-1,NA,NA,CSAKDGNMGGYTF,TGCAGCGCGAAAGACGGGAACATGGGTGGCTACACCTTC
TRBJ2-1,TRBV29-1,TRBD2,NA,CSVEVASGAYNEQFF,TGCAGCGTTGAAGTAGCCAGCGGGGCTTACAATGAGCAGTTCTTC
TRBJ1-6,TRBV12-3/TRBV12-4,NA,NA,CASSTGVKPLHF,TGTGCCAGCAGTACGGGGGTTAAGCCCCTCCACTTT
TRBJ1-5,TRBV3-1/TRBV3-2,NA,NA,CASSQTGGQPQHF,TGTGCCAGCAGCCAAACGGGTGGTCAGCCCCAGCATTTT
TRBJ1-2,TRBV15,TRBD1,NA,CATSRDRTGTYGYTF,TGTGCCACCAGCAGAGATCGGACAGGGACCTATGGCTACACCTTC
TRBJ2-5,TRBV7-6,TRBD2,NA,CASSTLAGQETQYF,TGTGCCAGCAGCACACTAGCGGGGCAAGAGACCCAGTACTTC
TRBJ2-5,TRBV5-6,NA,NA,CASSLAGGAETQYF,TGTGCCAGCAGCTTGGCGGGTGGGGCAGAGACCCAGTACTTC
TRBJ1-2,TRBV19,NA,NA,CASSPPEFYGYTF,TGTGCCAGTAGTCCTCCGGAATTTTATGGCTACACCTTC
TRBJ1-1,TRBV9,TRBD1,NA,CASSVAGQGAITEAFF,TGTGCCAGCAGCGTAGCGGGACAGGGGGCGATCACTGAAGCTTTCTTT
TRBJ1-2,TRBV20-1,NA,NA,CSAKRGYTF,TGCAGTGCTAAGCGTGGCTACACCTTC
TRBJ1-1,TRBV7-8,NA,NA,CASSEAEVGTEAFF,TGTGCCAGCAGCGAAGCAGAGGTGGGCACTGAAGCTTTCTTT
TRBJ2-4,TRBV27,TRBD1,NA,CASMGQQNIQYF,TGTGCCAGCATGGGACAGCAAAACATTCAGTACTTC
TRBJ1-1,TRBV7-9,NA,NA,CASSPRRQLNTEAFF,TGTGCCAGCAGCCCTCGTAGACAGTTGAACACTGAAGCTTTCTTT
TRBJ2-7,TRBV10-1,NA,NA,CASRNKHPPEANEQYF,TGCGCCAGCAGAAACAAACACCCTCCCGAAGCGAACGAGCAGTACTTC
TRBJ1-5,TRBV5-1,NA,few,CASSLGGGQPQHF,TGCGCCAGCAGCCTCGGGGGGGGACAGCCCCAGCATTTT
TRBJ2-2,TRBV7-3,TRBD2,once,CASSPHSGRSTGELFF,TGTGCCAGCAGCCCACATAGCGGGAGGAGTACCGGGGAGCTGTTTTTT
TRBJ1-1,TRBV2,NA,NA,CASSGVGRGENTEAFF,TGTGCCAGCAGTGGGGTGGGGAGGGGAGAAAACACTGAAGCTTTCTTT
TRBJ2-1,TRBV30,TRBD2,NA,CAWSDSGRGYNEQFF,TGTGCCTGGAGTGATAGCGGGAGGGGGTACAATGAGCAGTTCTTC
TRBJ1-4,TRBV19,NA,NA,CASSVRRFEKLFF,TGTGCCAGTTCGGTCAGGCGGTTTGAAAAACTGTTTTTT
TRBJ1-5,TRBV21-1,NA,NA,CASSNRGGRDSNQPQHF,TGTGCCAGCAGCAATAGGGGGGGGCGGGATAGCAATCAGCCCCAGCATTTT
TRBJ1-4,TRBV5-1,NA,NA,CASSFFFQGVTNEKLFF,TGCGCCAGCAGCTTTTTTTTCCAGGGTGTAACTAATGAAAAACTGTTTTTT
TRBJ1-4,TRBV19,NA,NA,CASTTDAAEKLFF,TGTGCCAGTACAACCGATGCGGCTGAAAAACTGTTTTTT
TRBJ2-1,TRBV3-1/TRBV3-2,NA,NA,CASSQVSGAGEQFF,TGTGCCAGCAGCCAAGTTTCGGGAGCAGGTGAGCAGTTCTTC
TRBJ2-3,TRBV9,TRBD1,NA,CASEAGGQGAGTQYF,TGTGCCAGCGAGGCTGGGGGACAGGGGGCGGGGACGCAGTATTTT
TRBJ2-5,TRBV19,NA,NA,CASSIGGLYEETQYF,TGTGCCAGTAGTATAGGAGGACTCTACGAGGAGACCCAGTACTTC
TRBJ2-3,TRBV28,NA,NA,CASSYRAVGTDTQYF,TGTGCCAGCAGTTACAGGGCTGTTGGCACAGATACGCAGTATTTT
TRBJ2-5,TRBV2,NA,NA,CASTTGPGETQYF,TGTGCCAGCACCACAGGACCGGGGGAGACCCAGTACTTC
TRBJ2-7,TRBV18,NA,NA,CASSPPILPGTSTYEQYF,TGTGCCAGCTCACCTCCTATCCTCCCCGGGACTTCCACCTACGAGCAGTACTTC
TRBJ2-1,TRBV11-2,NA,NA,CASSSIRVRVSYNEQFF,TGTGCCAGCAGCTCGATCCGGGTTCGAGTATCCTACAATGAGCAGTTCTTC
TRBJ2-1,TRBV20-1,TRBD1,once,CSAGTGNEQFF,TGCAGTGCTGGGACAGGGAATGAGCAGTTCTTC
TRBJ2-7,TRBV19,NA,NA,CASSIETGYEQYF,TGTGCCAGTAGTATAGAAACGGGTTACGAGCAGTACTTC
TRBJ1-6,TRBV2,NA,NA,CASRRGRDNSPLHF,TGTGCCAGCAGGCGGGGGAGGGATAATTCACCCCTCCACTTT
TRBJ2-5,TRBV20-1,NA,NA,CSAARQETQYF,TGCAGTGCTGCGCGGCAAGAGACCCAGTACTTC
TRBJ1-1,TRBV20-1,NA,NA,CSASDPRRGAMNTEAFF,TGCAGTGCTAGTGACCCCCGGCGGGGGGCGATGAACACTGAAGCTTTCTTT
TRBJ2-7,TRBV5-4,NA,NA,CASSEEQGSSEQYF,TGTGCCAGCAGCGAGGAACAGGGTTCCAGCGAGCAGTACTTC
TRBJ2-1,TRBV28,TRBD1,NA,CASRQGVGEQFF,TGTGCCAGCCGACAGGGTGTTGGTGAGCAGTTCTTC